Sequencing of this T cell receptor (beta chain) was carried out in a study of PD-L1 blockade in urothelial cancer. Across the whole study: Previous chemotherapy exposure amounted to 0 to 3 regimens for patients.

In its sample, this clone was seen a few times. Here immunoSEQ multiplex PCR was the method, and the copy in TCRdb shows in-frame clones only, minus some. There are fewer than 65,000 clones in the sample; about 86% occur only once, and more than 3% lies in the top ten. Stated time point: pretreatment peripheral blood. A total of 1 to 8 samples per patient were collected pretreatment and on-treatment. This CDR3 has 12 amino acids. Trimming stripped 6 bases from V and 6 bases from J, with 10 bases between. Per germline, CDR1 MDHEN and CDR2 SYDVKM. This sample comprised PBMCs, obtained around atezolizumab (anti-PD-L1) treatment. This TCR derives from a man between 70 and 80 years old with urothelial cancer. The rearrangement uses TRBV28 and TRBJ2-3; D gene uncertain. The chain's CDR3 is CASSLLRDTQYF. The CDR3, as DNA: TGTGCCAGCAGCCTCCTGCGTGATACGCAGTATTTT.